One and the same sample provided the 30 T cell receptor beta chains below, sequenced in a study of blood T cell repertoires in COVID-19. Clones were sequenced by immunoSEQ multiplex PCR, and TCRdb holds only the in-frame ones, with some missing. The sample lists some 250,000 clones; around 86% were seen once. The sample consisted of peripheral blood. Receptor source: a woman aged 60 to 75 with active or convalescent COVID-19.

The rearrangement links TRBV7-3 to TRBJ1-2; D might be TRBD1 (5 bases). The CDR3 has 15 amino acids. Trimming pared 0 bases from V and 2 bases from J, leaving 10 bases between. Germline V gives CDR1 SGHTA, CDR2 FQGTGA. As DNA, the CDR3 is TGTGCCAGCAGCTTAACGGGGGGAGACAACTATGGCTACACCTTC. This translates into CASSLTGGDNYGYTF.

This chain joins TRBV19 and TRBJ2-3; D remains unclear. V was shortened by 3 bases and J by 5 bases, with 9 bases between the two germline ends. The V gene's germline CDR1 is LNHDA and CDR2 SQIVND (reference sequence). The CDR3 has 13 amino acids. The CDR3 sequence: CASSIYEEDTQYF. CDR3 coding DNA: TGTGCCAGTAGTATTTATGAGGAAGATACGCAGTATTTT.

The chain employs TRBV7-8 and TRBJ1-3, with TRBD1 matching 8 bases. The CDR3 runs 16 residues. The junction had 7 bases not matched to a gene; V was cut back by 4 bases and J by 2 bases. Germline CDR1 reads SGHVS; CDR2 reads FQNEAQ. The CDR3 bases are TGTGCCAGCAGCTCACGGACAGGGAGAGCTGGAAACACCATATATTTT. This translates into CASSSRTGRAGNTIYF.

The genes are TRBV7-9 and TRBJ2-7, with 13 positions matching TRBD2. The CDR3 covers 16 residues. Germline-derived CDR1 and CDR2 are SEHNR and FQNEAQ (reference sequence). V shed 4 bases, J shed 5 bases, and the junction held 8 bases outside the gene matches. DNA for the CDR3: TGTGCCAGCAGCTCGAGGACTAGCGGGGGTAATAACGAGCAGTACTTC. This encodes CASSSRTSGGNNEQYF.

The CDR3 nucleotides are TGTGCCACCAGCAAAGAGCGGGGGTCATTCACAGATACGCAGTATTTT. This sequence encodes CATSKERGSFTDTQYF. The rearrangement joins TRBV15 to TRBJ2-3; 8 bases fit TRBD2. Germline CDR1 reads LNHNV; CDR2 reads YYDKDF (reference sequence). The CDR3 consists of 16 residues. J gave up 2 bases and V 4 bases, and 8 bases lay outside the gene matches.

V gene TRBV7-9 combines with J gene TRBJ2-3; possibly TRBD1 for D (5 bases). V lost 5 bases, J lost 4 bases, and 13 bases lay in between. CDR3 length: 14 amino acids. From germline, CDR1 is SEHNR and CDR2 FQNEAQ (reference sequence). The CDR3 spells CASSPWTNADTQYF. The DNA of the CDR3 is TGTGCCAGCAGCCCCTGGACAAACGCAGATACGCAGTATTTT.

The CDR3 DNA reads as TGTGCCAGTTGGTCGGCGGAGGCAGGTCAGCCCCAGCATTTT. Encoded protein: CASWSAEAGQPQHF. The chain carries TRBV19 and TRBJ1-5; D is unclear. The CDR3 covers 14 residues. V shed 8 bases and J shed 6 bases, with 17 bases lying between them. Germline CDR1 LNHDA, CDR2 SQIVND (reference sequence). The full variable domain, its missing parts supplied by reference TRBV19 and TRBJ1-5, is DGGITQSPKYLFRKEGQNVTLSCEQNLNHDAMYWYRQDPGQGLRLIYYSQIVNDFQKGDIAEGYSVSREKKESFPLTVTSAQKNPTAFYLCASWSAEAGQPQHFGDGTRLSIL.

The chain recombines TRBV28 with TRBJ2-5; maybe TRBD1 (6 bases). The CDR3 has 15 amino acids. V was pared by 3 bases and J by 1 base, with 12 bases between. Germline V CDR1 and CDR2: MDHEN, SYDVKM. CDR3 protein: CASSFAGALQETQYF. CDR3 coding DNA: TGTGCCAGCAGTTTTGCAGGGGCGCTCCAAGAGACCCAGTACTTC.

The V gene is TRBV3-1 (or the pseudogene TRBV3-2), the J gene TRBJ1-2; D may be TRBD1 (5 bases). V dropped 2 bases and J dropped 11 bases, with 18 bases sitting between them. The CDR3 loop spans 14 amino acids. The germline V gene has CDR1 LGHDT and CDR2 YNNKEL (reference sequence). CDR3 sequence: CASSQKAGGTGYTF. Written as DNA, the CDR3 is TGTGCCAGCAGCCAAAAGGCCGGGGGGACGGGATACACCTTC.

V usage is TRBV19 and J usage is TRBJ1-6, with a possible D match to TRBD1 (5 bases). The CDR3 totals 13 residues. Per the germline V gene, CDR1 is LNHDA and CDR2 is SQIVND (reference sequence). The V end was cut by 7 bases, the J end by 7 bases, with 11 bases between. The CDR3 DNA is TGTGCCAGTACGCCCGACAGAAATTCACCCCTCCACTTT. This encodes CASTPDRNSPLHF.

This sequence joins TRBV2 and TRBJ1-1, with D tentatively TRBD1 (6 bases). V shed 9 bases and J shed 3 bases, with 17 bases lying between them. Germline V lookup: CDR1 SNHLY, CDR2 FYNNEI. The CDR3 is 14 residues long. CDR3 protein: CASNREGVYTEAFF. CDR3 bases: TGTGCCAGTAATAGGGAGGGGGTCTACACTGAAGCTTTCTTT.

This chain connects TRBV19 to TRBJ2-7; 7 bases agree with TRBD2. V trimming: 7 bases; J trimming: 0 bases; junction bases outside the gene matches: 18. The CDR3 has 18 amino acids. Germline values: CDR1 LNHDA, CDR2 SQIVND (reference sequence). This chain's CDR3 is CASTSKRASGPSSYEQYF. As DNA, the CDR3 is TGTGCCAGTACCTCCAAACGGGCTAGCGGCCCGAGCTCCTACGAGCAGTACTTC.

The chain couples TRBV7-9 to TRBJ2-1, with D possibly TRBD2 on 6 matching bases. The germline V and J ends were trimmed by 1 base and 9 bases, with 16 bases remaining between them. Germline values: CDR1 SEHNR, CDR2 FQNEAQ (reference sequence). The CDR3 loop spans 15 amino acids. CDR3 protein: CASSLGGEPQFEQFF. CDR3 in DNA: TGTGCCAGCAGCTTAGGCGGGGAACCCCAATTTGAGCAGTTCTTC.

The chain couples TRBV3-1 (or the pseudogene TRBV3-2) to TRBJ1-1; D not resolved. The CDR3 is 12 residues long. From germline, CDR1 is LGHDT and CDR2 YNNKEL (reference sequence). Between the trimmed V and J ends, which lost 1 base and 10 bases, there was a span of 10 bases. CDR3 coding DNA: TGTGCCAGCAGCCAAGGAGGGATGACAGCTTTCTTT. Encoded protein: CASSQGGMTAFF.

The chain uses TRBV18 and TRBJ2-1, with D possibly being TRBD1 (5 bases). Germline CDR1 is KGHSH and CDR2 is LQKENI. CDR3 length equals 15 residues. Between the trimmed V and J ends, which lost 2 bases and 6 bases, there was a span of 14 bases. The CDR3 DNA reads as TGTGCCAGCTCACCAACAGGATCCCCCCCCAATGAGCAGTTCTTC. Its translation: CASSPTGSPPNEQFF.

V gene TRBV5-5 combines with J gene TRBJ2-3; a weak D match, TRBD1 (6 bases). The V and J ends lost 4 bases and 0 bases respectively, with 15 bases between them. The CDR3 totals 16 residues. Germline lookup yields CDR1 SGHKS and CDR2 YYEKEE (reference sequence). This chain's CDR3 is CASSQGTLLSTDTQYF. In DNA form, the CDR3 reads TGTGCCAGCAGCCAGGGGACGCTACTTAGCACAGATACGCAGTATTTT.

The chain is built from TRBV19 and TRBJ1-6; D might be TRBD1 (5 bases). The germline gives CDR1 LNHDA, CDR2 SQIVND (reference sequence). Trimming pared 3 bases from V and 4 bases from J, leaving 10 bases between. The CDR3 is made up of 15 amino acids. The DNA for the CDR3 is TGTGCCAGTAGTATGACAGAACTTTATAATTCACCCCTCCACTTT. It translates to CASSMTELYNSPLHF.

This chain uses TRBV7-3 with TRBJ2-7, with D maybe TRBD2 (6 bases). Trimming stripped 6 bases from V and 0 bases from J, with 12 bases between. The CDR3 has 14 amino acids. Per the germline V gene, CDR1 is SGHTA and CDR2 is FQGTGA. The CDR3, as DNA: TGTGCCAGCAGATCACCGGGAGCCTCCTACGAGCAGTACTTC. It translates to CASRSPGASYEQYF.

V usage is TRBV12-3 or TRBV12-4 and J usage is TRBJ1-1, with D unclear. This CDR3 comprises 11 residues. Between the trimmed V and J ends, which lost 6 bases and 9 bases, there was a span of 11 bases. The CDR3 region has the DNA TGTGCCAGCAGGGGAGGCGGACAAGCTTTCTTT. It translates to CASRGGGQAFF.

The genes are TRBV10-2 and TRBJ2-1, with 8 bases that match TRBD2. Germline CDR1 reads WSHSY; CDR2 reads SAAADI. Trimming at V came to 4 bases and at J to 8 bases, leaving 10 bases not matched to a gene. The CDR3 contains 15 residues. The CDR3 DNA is TGCGCCAGCAGTGGAGCTCGGGGGGGCATCGATGAGCAGTTCTTC. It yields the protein CASSGARGGIDEQFF.

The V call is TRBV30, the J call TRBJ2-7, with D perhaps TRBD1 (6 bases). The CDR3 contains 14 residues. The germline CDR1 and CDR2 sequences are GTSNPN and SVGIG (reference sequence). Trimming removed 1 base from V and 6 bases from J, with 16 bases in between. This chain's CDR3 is CAWSADRYLLEQYF. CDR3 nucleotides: TGTGCCTGGAGTGCTGACAGGTATCTCCTCGAGCAGTACTTC.

In nucleotides, the CDR3 is TGTGCCAGCAGCCCGGAGGGGACTAGAGGTATGGCGCAGTATTTT. Amino acid sequence: CASSPEGTRGMAQYF. The chain is built from TRBV11-2 and TRBJ2-3; 8 bases map to TRBD2. There are 15 residues in the CDR3. Germline CDR1 and CDR2: SGHAT and FQNNGV. V lost 5 bases to trimming and J lost 10 bases; unmatched junction nucleotides: 14.

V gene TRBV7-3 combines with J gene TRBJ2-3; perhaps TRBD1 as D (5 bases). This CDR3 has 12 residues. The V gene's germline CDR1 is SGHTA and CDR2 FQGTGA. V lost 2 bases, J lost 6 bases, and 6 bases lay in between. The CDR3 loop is CASSLPGDTQYF. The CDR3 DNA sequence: TGTGCCAGCAGCTTACCAGGGGATACGCAGTATTTT.

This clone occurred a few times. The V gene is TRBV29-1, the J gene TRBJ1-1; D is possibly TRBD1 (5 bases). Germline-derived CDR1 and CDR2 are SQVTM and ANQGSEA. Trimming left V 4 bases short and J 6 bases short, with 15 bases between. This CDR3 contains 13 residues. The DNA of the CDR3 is TGCAGCGTTGGGGCAGGCAGGGTAGCTGAAGCTTTCTTT. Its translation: CSVGAGRVAEAFF.

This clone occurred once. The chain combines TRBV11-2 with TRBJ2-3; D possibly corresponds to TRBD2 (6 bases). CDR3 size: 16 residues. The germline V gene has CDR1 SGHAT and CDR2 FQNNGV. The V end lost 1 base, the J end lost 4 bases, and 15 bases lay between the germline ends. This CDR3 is CASSLGGTVVADTQYF. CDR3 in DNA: TGTGCCAGCAGCTTAGGAGGGACTGTCGTAGCAGATACGCAGTATTTT.

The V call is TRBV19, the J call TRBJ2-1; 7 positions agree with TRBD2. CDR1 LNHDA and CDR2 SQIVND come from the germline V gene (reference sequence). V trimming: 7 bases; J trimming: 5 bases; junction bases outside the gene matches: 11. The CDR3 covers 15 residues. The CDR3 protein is CASKPALRGNNEQFF. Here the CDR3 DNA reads TGTGCCAGTAAACCGGCCCTGCGGGGGAACAATGAGCAGTTCTTC.

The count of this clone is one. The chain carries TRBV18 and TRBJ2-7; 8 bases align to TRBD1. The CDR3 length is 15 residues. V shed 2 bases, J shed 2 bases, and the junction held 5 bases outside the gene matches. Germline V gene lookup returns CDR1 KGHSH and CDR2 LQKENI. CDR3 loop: CASSPTTGAPYEQYF. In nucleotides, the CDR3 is TGTGCCAGCTCACCAACGACAGGGGCTCCCTACGAGCAGTACTTC.

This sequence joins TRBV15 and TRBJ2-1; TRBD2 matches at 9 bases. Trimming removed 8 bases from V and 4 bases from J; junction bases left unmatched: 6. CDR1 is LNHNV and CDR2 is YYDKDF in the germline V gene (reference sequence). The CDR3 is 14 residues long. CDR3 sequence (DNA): TGTGCCACCTCAGGCCTAGCGGGGTACAATGAGCAGTTCTTC. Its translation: CATSGLAGYNEQFF.

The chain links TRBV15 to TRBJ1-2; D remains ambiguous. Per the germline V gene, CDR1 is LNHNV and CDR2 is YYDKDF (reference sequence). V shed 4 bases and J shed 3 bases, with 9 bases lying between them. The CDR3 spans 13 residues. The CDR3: CATSKDLHYGYTF. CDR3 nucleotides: TGTGCCACCAGCAAAGATCTCCACTATGGCTACACCTTC. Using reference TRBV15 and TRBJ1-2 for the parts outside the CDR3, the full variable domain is DAMVIQNPRYQVTQFGKPVTLSCSQTLNHNVMYWYQQKSSQAPKLLFHYYDKDFNNEADTPDNFQSRRPNTSFCFLDIRSPGLGDTAMYLCATSKDLHYGYTFGSGTRLTVV.

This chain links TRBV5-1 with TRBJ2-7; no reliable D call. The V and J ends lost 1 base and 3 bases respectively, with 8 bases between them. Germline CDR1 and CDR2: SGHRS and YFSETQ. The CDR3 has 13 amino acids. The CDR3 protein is CASSLHSSYEQYF. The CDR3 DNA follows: TGCGCCAGCAGCTTGCACTCAAGCTACGAGCAGTACTTC.